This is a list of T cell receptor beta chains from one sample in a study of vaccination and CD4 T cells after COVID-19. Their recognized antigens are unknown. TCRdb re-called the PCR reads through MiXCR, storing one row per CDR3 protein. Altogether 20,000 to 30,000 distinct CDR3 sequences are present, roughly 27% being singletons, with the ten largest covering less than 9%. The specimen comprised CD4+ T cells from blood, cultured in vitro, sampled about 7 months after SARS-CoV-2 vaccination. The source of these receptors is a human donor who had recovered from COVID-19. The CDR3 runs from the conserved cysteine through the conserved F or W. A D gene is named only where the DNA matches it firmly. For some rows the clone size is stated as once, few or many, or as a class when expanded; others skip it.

CDR3aa: CANRPHHRQAYGYTF
CDR3nt: TGTGCCAACAGACCCCATCACCGGCAGGCCTATGGCTACACCTTC
abundance: -
v_gene: TRBV6-1
d_gene: -
j_gene: TRBJ1-2

CDR3aa: CASNSGRGETQYF
CDR3nt: TGTGCCAGTAATAGCGGGAGAGGAGAGACCCAGTACTTC
abundance: few
v_gene: TRBV19
d_gene: TRBD2
j_gene: TRBJ2-5

CDR3aa: CASRDKTGSVDTEAFF
CDR3nt: TGTGCCAGCAGAGACAAGACAGGGTCCGTAGACACTGAAGCTTTCTTT
abundance: -
v_gene: TRBV6-1
d_gene: TRBD1
j_gene: TRBJ1-1

CDR3aa: CSARGDLAGGAYEQYF
CDR3nt: TGCAGTGCTAGAGGCGACTTAGCGGGAGGTGCCTACGAGCAGTACTTC
abundance: few
v_gene: TRBV20-1
d_gene: TRBD2
j_gene: TRBJ2-7

CDR3aa: CASSLLTGGNSPLHF
CDR3nt: TGTGCCAGCAGCCTCCTGACAGGGGGCAATTCACCCCTCCACTTT
abundance: many
v_gene: TRBV7-2
d_gene: TRBD1
j_gene: TRBJ1-6

CDR3aa: CASIIQTLSTDTQYF
CDR3nt: TGTGCCAGCATAATACAGACCCTTAGCACAGATACGCAGTATTTT
abundance: few
v_gene: TRBV6-1
d_gene: -
j_gene: TRBJ2-3

CDR3aa: CASSRGNQPQHF
CDR3nt: TGTGCCAGCAGCCGGGGCAATCAGCCCCAGCATTTT
abundance: -
v_gene: TRBV4-2
d_gene: -
j_gene: TRBJ1-5

CDR3aa: CSARESGGGYTF
CDR3nt: TGCAGTGCTAGGGAGTCGGGGGGTGGCTACACCTTC
abundance: few
v_gene: TRBV20-1
d_gene: -
j_gene: TRBJ1-2

CDR3aa: CASSWGVAGRASDYEQYF
CDR3nt: TGTGCCAGCAGCTGGGGGGTAGCGGGACGGGCCTCAGACTACGAGCAGTACTTC
abundance: -
v_gene: TRBV11-1
d_gene: TRBD2
j_gene: TRBJ2-7

CDR3aa: CASSIYGRDTQYF
CDR3nt: TGTGCCAGTAGTATCTACGGGCGAGATACGCAGTATTTT
abundance: -
v_gene: TRBV19
d_gene: -
j_gene: TRBJ2-3

CDR3aa: CASSLERSRTQYF
CDR3nt: TGTGCCAGCAGCTTAGAACGGTCCAGGACCCAGTACTTC
abundance: -
v_gene: TRBV7-8
d_gene: -
j_gene: TRBJ2-5

CDR3aa: CASRGPTRDNEQFF
CDR3nt: TGTGCCAGCAGGGGGCCCACGAGGGACAATGAGCAGTTCTTC
abundance: -
v_gene: TRBV27
d_gene: -
j_gene: TRBJ2-1

CDR3aa: CATGGDRGSNQPQHF
CDR3nt: TGTGCCACCGGGGGGGACAGGGGTAGCAATCAGCCCCAGCATTTT
abundance: few
v_gene: TRBV6-1
d_gene: TRBD1
j_gene: TRBJ1-5

CDR3aa: CSAQRGASSTDTQYF
CDR3nt: TGCAGTGCCCAGCGGGGGGCCTCTAGCACAGATACGCAGTATTTT
abundance: few
v_gene: TRBV20-1
d_gene: TRBD2
j_gene: TRBJ2-3

CDR3aa: CASRPPSGKSSYNEQFF
CDR3nt: TGTGCCAGCAGGCCGCCTAGCGGTAAAAGCTCCTACAATGAGCAGTTCTTC
abundance: few
v_gene: TRBV28
d_gene: TRBD2
j_gene: TRBJ2-1

CDR3aa: CASSQDGGDYGYTF
CDR3nt: TGTGCCAGCAGCCAAGATGGGGGCGACTATGGCTACACCTTC
abundance: -
v_gene: TRBV4-2
d_gene: -
j_gene: TRBJ1-2

CDR3aa: CSVRTALQETQYF
CDR3nt: TGCAGTGTCAGGACAGCGCTACAAGAGACCCAGTACTTC
abundance: many
v_gene: TRBV20-1
d_gene: -
j_gene: TRBJ2-5

CDR3aa: CASSPLAGEGTDTQYF
CDR3nt: TGTGCCAGTAGTCCTCTAGCGGGAGAGGGCACAGATACGCAGTATTTT
abundance: few
v_gene: TRBV19
d_gene: TRBD2
j_gene: TRBJ2-3

CDR3aa: CASSRPGQGPGELFF
CDR3nt: TGTGCCAGCAGCAGGCCGGGACAGGGCCCCGGGGAGCTGTTTTTT
abundance: -
v_gene: TRBV7-3
d_gene: TRBD1
j_gene: TRBJ2-2

CDR3aa: CASSLGGKQYEQYF
CDR3nt: TGTGCCAGCAGCTTAGGGGGCAAGCAATACGAGCAGTACTTC
abundance: -
v_gene: TRBV7-2
d_gene: -
j_gene: TRBJ2-7

CDR3aa: CSARDSKTSTDTQYF
CDR3nt: TGCAGTGCTAGGGACTCAAAAACTAGCACAGATACGCAGTATTTT
abundance: -
v_gene: TRBV20-1
d_gene: -
j_gene: TRBJ2-3

CDR3aa: CASSPRRLAVGETQYF
CDR3nt: TGTGCCAGCAGTCCGCGACGACTAGCGGTGGGAGAGACCCAGTACTTC
abundance: -
v_gene: TRBV6-1
d_gene: TRBD2
j_gene: TRBJ2-5

CDR3aa: CSAPRQGYEQYF
CDR3nt: TGCAGTGCTCCTCGACAGGGGTACGAGCAGTACTTC
abundance: large
v_gene: TRBV20-1
d_gene: TRBD1
j_gene: TRBJ2-7

CDR3aa: CASSGGSQETQYF
CDR3nt: TGTGCCAGCAGCGGGGGATCCCAAGAGACCCAGTACTTC
abundance: -
v_gene: TRBV7-6
d_gene: -
j_gene: TRBJ2-5

CDR3aa: CSVSGLAYEQYFGPGGAGYGYTF
CDR3nt: -
abundance: -
v_gene: TRBV20-1
d_gene: -
j_gene: TRBJ1-2

CDR3aa: CSAISGTGTEAFF
CDR3nt: TGCAGTGCTATTTCCGGGACAGGAACTGAAGCTTTCTTT
abundance: few
v_gene: TRBV20-1
d_gene: TRBD1
j_gene: TRBJ1-1

CDR3aa: CASSLTQQFNSPLHF
CDR3nt: TGTGCCAGCAGCTTAACTCAGCAGTTTAATTCACCCCTCCACTTT
abundance: -
v_gene: TRBV7-9
d_gene: -
j_gene: TRBJ1-6

CDR3aa: CASSLDRQSYEQYF
CDR3nt: TGTGCCAGCAGCTTAGATCGGCAGTCCTACGAGCAGTACTTC
abundance: -
v_gene: TRBV11-2
d_gene: -
j_gene: TRBJ2-7

CDR3aa: CSARDFFPGVYEQYF
CDR3nt: TGCAGTGCTAGAGATTTTTTTCCGGGAGTCTACGAGCAGTACTTC
abundance: few
v_gene: TRBV20-1
d_gene: -
j_gene: TRBJ2-7

CDR3aa: CSVGWVSGLAEAFF
CDR3nt: TGCAGCGTAGGGTGGGTTTCGGGGCTAGCTGAAGCTTTCTTT
abundance: few
v_gene: TRBV29-1
d_gene: -
j_gene: TRBJ1-1

CDR3aa: CASRRRGGTGYTF
CDR3nt: TGTGCCAGCAGGAGGAGGGGGGGGACGGGCTACACCTTC
abundance: -
v_gene: TRBV6-1
d_gene: -
j_gene: TRBJ1-2

CDR3aa: CAISELDREQFF
CDR3nt: TGTGCCATCAGTGAGCTAGACAGGGAGCAGTTCTTC
abundance: -
v_gene: TRBV10-3
d_gene: -
j_gene: TRBJ2-1

CDR3aa: CATSRDRGGEKLFF
CDR3nt: TGTGCCACCAGCAGAGATCGGGGGGGTGAAAAACTGTTTTTT
abundance: -
v_gene: TRBV15
d_gene: -
j_gene: TRBJ1-4

CDR3aa: CASSTMGVQSTDTQYF
CDR3nt: TGTGCCAGTAGTACGATGGGTGTACAAAGCACAGATACGCAGTATTTT
abundance: -
v_gene: TRBV19
d_gene: -
j_gene: TRBJ2-3

CDR3aa: CASSWDRVVADTQYF
CDR3nt: TGTGCCAGCAGTTGGGACAGGGTAGTCGCAGATACGCAGTATTTT
abundance: -
v_gene: TRBV27
d_gene: TRBD1
j_gene: TRBJ2-3

CDR3aa: CASSILAGDYEQYF
CDR3nt: TGTGCCAGCAGCATACTAGCGGGAGACTACGAGCAGTACTTC
abundance: -
v_gene: TRBV6-1
d_gene: TRBD2
j_gene: TRBJ2-7

CDR3aa: CASSLFPDSTYEQYF
CDR3nt: TGTGCCAGCAGCTTATTCCCGGACAGCACCTACGAGCAGTACTTC
abundance: -
v_gene: TRBV7-2
d_gene: -
j_gene: TRBJ2-7

CDR3aa: CASIRRSSYNSPLHF
CDR3nt: TGTGCCAGCATCCGCAGGAGCTCCTATAATTCACCCCTCCACTTT
abundance: -
v_gene: TRBV6-1
d_gene: -
j_gene: TRBJ1-6

CDR3aa: CASMSGTVRPPYNEQFF
CDR3nt: TGTGCCAGCATGAGCGGGACAGTCCGTCCCCCCTACAATGAGCAGTTCTTC
abundance: -
v_gene: TRBV6-2/TRBV6-3
d_gene: -
j_gene: TRBJ2-1

CDR3aa: CSASGAGLYQETQYF
CDR3nt: TGCAGTGCTAGTGGGGCGGGACTGTACCAAGAGACCCAGTACTTC
abundance: few
v_gene: TRBV20-1
d_gene: -
j_gene: TRBJ2-5

CDR3aa: CATSAAGWPYEQYF
CDR3nt: TGTGCCACCAGTGCGGCAGGCTGGCCCTACGAGCAGTACTTC
abundance: -
v_gene: TRBV24-1
d_gene: -
j_gene: TRBJ2-7

CDR3aa: CSAPGAQGFQETQYF
CDR3nt: TGCAGTGCTCCGGGGGCCCAGGGCTTCCAAGAGACCCAGTACTTC
abundance: medium-sized
v_gene: TRBV20-1
d_gene: -
j_gene: TRBJ2-5

CDR3aa: CASSPRLVQETQYF
CDR3nt: TGTGCCAGTAGTCCCCGCTTGGTCCAGGAGACCCAGTACTTC
abundance: -
v_gene: TRBV19
d_gene: -
j_gene: TRBJ2-5

CDR3aa: CASSLGETRTDTQYF
CDR3nt: TGTGCCAGCAGCTTGGGGGAAACCCGCACAGATACGCAGTATTTT
abundance: -
v_gene: TRBV5-4
d_gene: -
j_gene: TRBJ2-3

CDR3aa: CASSPSLRDFETQYF
CDR3nt: TGTGCCAGCAGTCCGTCCCTCCGGGACTTTGAGACCCAGTACTTC
abundance: few
v_gene: TRBV6-1
d_gene: -
j_gene: TRBJ2-5

CDR3aa: CASSRAGTEYEQYF
CDR3nt: TGCGCCAGCAGCAGGGCGGGTACCGAATACGAGCAGTACTTC
abundance: -
v_gene: TRBV5-1
d_gene: -
j_gene: TRBJ2-7

CDR3aa: CASSQDVTRPYEQYF
CDR3nt: TGTGCCAGCAGCCAAGACGTCACCCGACCCTACGAGCAGTACTTC
abundance: once
v_gene: TRBV4-2
d_gene: -
j_gene: TRBJ2-7

CDR3aa: CASSFGAQYF
CDR3nt: TGTGCCAGCAGCTTTGGTGCGCAGTATTTT
abundance: many
v_gene: TRBV7-9
d_gene: -
j_gene: TRBJ2-3

CDR3aa: CASSLWGSYEQYF
CDR3nt: TGTGCCAGCAGTTTATGGGGCTCCTACGAGCAGTACTTC
abundance: -
v_gene: TRBV28
d_gene: -
j_gene: TRBJ2-7

CDR3aa: CATSDPGQGRAGELFF
CDR3nt: TGTGCCACCAGTGACCCCGGACAGGGTCGGGCCGGGGAGCTGTTTTTT
abundance: few
v_gene: TRBV24-1
d_gene: TRBD1
j_gene: TRBJ2-2

CDR3aa: CATSGGRLAVDTQYF
CDR3nt: TGTGCCACCAGTGGGGGACGACTAGCGGTAGATACGCAGTATTTT
abundance: medium-sized
v_gene: TRBV24-1
d_gene: TRBD2
j_gene: TRBJ2-3

CDR3aa: CASRLGQGSYEQYF
CDR3nt: TGTGCCAGCAGACTGGGACAGGGTTCCTACGAGCAGTACTTC
abundance: few
v_gene: TRBV6-1
d_gene: TRBD1
j_gene: TRBJ2-7

CDR3aa: CASSRLGGGGGYTF
CDR3nt: TGCGCCAGCAGCCGCCTGGGGGGTGGAGGGGGCTACACCTTC
abundance: -
v_gene: TRBV4-1
d_gene: -
j_gene: TRBJ1-2

CDR3aa: CASSLTATGETQYF
CDR3nt: TGTGCCAGCAGCTTAACCGCTACGGGCGAGACCCAGTACTTC
abundance: few
v_gene: TRBV7-3
d_gene: -
j_gene: TRBJ2-5

CDR3aa: CASSRWDRGPGELFF
CDR3nt: TGTGCCAGCAGTCGGTGGGACAGGGGGCCCGGGGAGCTGTTTTTT
abundance: -
v_gene: TRBV27
d_gene: TRBD1
j_gene: TRBJ2-2

CDR3aa: CASSVGLPYQPQHF
CDR3nt: TGTGCCAGCAGTGTAGGCCTCCCGTATCAGCCCCAGCATTTT
abundance: -
v_gene: TRBV27
d_gene: -
j_gene: TRBJ1-5

CDR3aa: CASSIDWGHSRETQYF
CDR3nt: TGTGCCAGTAGTATAGATTGGGGACACTCTAGGGAGACCCAGTACTTC
abundance: -
v_gene: TRBV19
d_gene: -
j_gene: TRBJ2-5